This T cell receptor (beta chain) was found in a study of blood T cell repertoires in COVID-19. Germline CDR1 and CDR2: SNHLY and FYNNEI. The junction had 6 bases not matched to a gene; V was cut back by 4 bases and J by 2 bases. The CDR3 has 17 residues. Under the authors' procedure: It was from reference gene primer amplification that nucleated cell counts were estimated. Sequenced by immunoSEQ multiplex PCR; TCRdb stores in-frame clones only, minus some. V, J and clone size reflect that table, while D and trimming were determined from the DNA. The sample yields 250,000 or so clones, approximately 89% seen once.

The source of this sequence is a woman between 25 and 40 years old who had been exposed to COVID-19. This chain joins TRBV2 and TRBJ2-2; TRBD2 aligns across 11 bases. Sequenced input: PBMCs or T cells enriched from blood (not recorded which). The CDR3 is CASSARLAGPNTGELFF. As DNA, the CDR3 is TGTGCCAGCAGTGCAAGACTAGCGGGACCAAACACCGGGGAGCTGTTTTTT.